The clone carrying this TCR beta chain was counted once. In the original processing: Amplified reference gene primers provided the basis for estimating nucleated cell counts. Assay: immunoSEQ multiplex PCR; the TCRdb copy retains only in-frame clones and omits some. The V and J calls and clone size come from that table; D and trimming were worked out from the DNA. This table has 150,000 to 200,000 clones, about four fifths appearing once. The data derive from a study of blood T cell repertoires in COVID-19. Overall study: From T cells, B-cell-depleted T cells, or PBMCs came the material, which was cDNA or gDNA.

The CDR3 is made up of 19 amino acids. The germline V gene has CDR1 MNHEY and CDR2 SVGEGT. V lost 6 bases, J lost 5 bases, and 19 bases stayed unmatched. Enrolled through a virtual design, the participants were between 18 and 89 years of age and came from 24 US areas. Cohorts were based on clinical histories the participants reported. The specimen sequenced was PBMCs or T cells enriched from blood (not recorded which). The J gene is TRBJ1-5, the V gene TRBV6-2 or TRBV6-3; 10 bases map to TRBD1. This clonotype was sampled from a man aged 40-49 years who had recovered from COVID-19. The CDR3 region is CASSSYRDRGPAFYQPQHF. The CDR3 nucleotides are TGTGCCAGCAGCTCCTACCGGGACAGGGGCCCTGCTTTTTATCAGCCCCAGCATTTT.